The 32 T cell receptor beta chains below all came from one sample that was sequenced in a study of T-cell reconstitution after alpha-beta-depleted transplantation in children. Unique molecular identifiers were incorporated when the TCRbeta library was constructed. Via MiXCR, TCRdb re-called the PCR reads, giving one row per CDR3 protein. The sample includes around 670,000 distinct CDR3 sequences, around 13% of them seen just once. Source: PBMCs, taken before TCRalphabeta/CD19-depleted stem cell transplant. These receptors were collected from a girl aged 2-10 years with congenital amegakaryocytic thrombocytopenia, due to receive a stem cell transplant.

The chain couples TRBV7-2 to TRBJ1-5, with D perhaps TRBD1 (6 bases). This CDR3 has 14 amino acids. Trimming removed 5 bases at V and 4 bases at J, with 12 bases between. Germline CDR1 SGHTA, CDR2 FQGNSA. The CDR3 loop is CASSARTVNQPQHF. Here the CDR3 DNA reads TGTGCCAGCAGCGCACGGACAGTTAATCAGCCCCAGCATTTT.

This chain connects TRBV24-1 to TRBJ2-2; D may be TRBD1 (6 bases). The CDR3 sequence is 14 residues long. Deletions cut 9 bases from V and 7 bases from J, with 17 bases between. Per germline, CDR1 KGHDR and CDR2 SFDVKD. CDR3 sequence reads: CATGQQGLGGELFF. The CDR3 DNA reads as TGTGCCACCGGACAACAGGGTTTGGGCGGGGAGCTGTTTTTT.

This clonotype was observed a handful of times. CDR3 loop: CASSPTGLGGEQFF. The CDR3 bases are TGTGCCAGTAGTCCGACAGGGCTAGGTGGTGAGCAGTTCTTC. The chain couples TRBV19 to TRBJ2-1; 7 nucleotides agree with TRBD1. This CDR3 is built from 14 residues. With V trimmed by 5 bases and J by 9 bases, 10 bases remained unmatched. The germline CDR1 and CDR2 sequences are LNHDA and SQIVND (reference sequence).

The table lists this clonotype with a few counts. The gene calls are TRBV5-1 and TRBJ2-3, with 9 bases matching TRBD2. The CDR3 extends over 16 amino acids. V lost 0 bases and J lost 4; bases outside the gene matches: 6. The germline V gene encodes CDR1 SGHRS and CDR2 YFSETQ. The CDR3 nucleotides read TGCGCCAGCAGCTTGGTCGTAGCGGGAGCACCAGATACGCAGTATTTT. As protein: CASSLVVAGAPDTQYF.

There are a few counts of this clonotype. The chain couples TRBV24-1 to TRBJ2-3; the D is unclear. The CDR3 loop spans 17 amino acids. Germline values: CDR1 KGHDR, CDR2 SFDVKD. V shed 1 base and J shed 1 base, with 14 bases lying between them. For the CDR3, the DNA is TGTGCCACCAGTGATTTTTCAGTTCAGAGAGGCACAGATACGCAGTATTTT. It codes for CATSDFSVQRGTDTQYF.

This clonotype has only a few counts. V is TRBV12-3 or TRBV12-4 and J is TRBJ2-7, with 11 bases identical to TRBD2. CDR3 length: 14 residues. V was clipped by 7 bases and J by 2 bases; unmatched bases: 4. CDR3 protein: CASIELAGAYEQYF. The DNA of the CDR3 is TGTGCCAGCATCGAACTAGCGGGGGCCTACGAGCAGTACTTC.

This clonotype was detected a few times. The chain uses TRBV28 and TRBJ2-3; D ambiguous. Trimming removed 5 bases at V and 2 bases at J, with 14 bases between. Germline-derived CDR1 and CDR2 are MDHEN and SYDVKM. The CDR3 runs 15 residues. In DNA form, the CDR3 reads TGTGCCAGCAGTCCCACAAGGCTCCCCACAGATACGCAGTATTTT. As protein: CASSPTRLPTDTQYF.

This clonotype was detected a few times. The gene calls are TRBV6-5 and TRBJ1-1; no reliable D call. Looked up from germline, CDR1 is MNHEY and CDR2 is SVGAGI. The V end lost 0 bases, the J end lost 5 bases, and 7 bases lay between the germline ends. The CDR3 has 13 residues. CDR3 DNA: TGTGCCAGCAGTTACTCTGAACTTACTGAAGCTTTCTTT. Protein sequence: CASSYSELTEAFF.

In this sample, this clonotype turned up many times. The V and J genes are TRBV20-1 and TRBJ2-7; TRBD2 matches 9 bases. The germline V gene has CDR1 DFQATT and CDR2 SNEGSKA (reference sequence). The length of the CDR3 is 16 residues. The junction had 9 bases not matched to a gene; V was cut back by 0 bases and J by 3 bases. The CDR3 reads CSARDPRLAGSYEQYF. The DNA for the CDR3 is TGCAGTGCTAGAGATCCAAGGCTAGCGGGAAGCTACGAGCAGTACTTC.

This chain links TRBV4-1 with TRBJ2-1; 8 bases fit TRBD2. CDR3 size: 17 residues. CDR1 is MGHRA and CDR2 is YSYEKL in the germline V gene. J lost 9 bases, V lost 0 bases, and 13 bases had no gene match. CDR3 amino acids: CASSQETSAIGEAEQFF. DNA of the CDR3: TGCGCCAGCAGCCAAGAGACTAGCGCGATTGGTGAGGCTGAGCAGTTCTTC.

This chain links TRBV2 with TRBJ2-1; either TRBD1 or TRBD2 may supply D (5 bases each). CDR1 and CDR2 from the germline V gene are SNHLY and FYNNEI. Trimming shortened V by 11 bases and J by 6 bases, and 17 bases separated the two germline ends. This CDR3 region has 13 residues. As DNA, the CDR3 is TGTGCCGGCCGGGGCAATCTGGGCAATGAGCAGTTCTTC. This translates into CAGRGNLGNEQFF.

This clonotype was detected many times. The chain joins TRBV4-1 to TRBJ1-1; a weak D match, TRBD1 (6 bases). The CDR3 has 13 amino acids. Per germline, CDR1 MGHRA and CDR2 YSYEKL. Trimming cost V 3 bases and J 11 bases, with 16 bases left between them. CDR3 nucleotides: TGCGCCAGCAGCCACATCTCGACAGGTGGGGCTTTCTTT. Encoded protein: CASSHISTGGAFF.

The table lists this clonotype with many counts. This chain connects TRBV4-2 to TRBJ2-2, with TRBD1 as a possible D gene (6 bases). CDR3 length equals 18 residues. Germline assignment: CDR1 LGHNA and CDR2 YNFKEQ. Trimming left V 3 bases short and J 6 bases short, with 23 bases between. The CDR3 DNA reads as TGTGCCAGCAGCCAGCATCCACCAAGTTCAGGGGACCCCGGGGAGCTGTTTTTT. Its translation is CASSQHPPSSGDPGELFF.

Note on this clonotype: A single base separates this from a much larger clone, so it may be a read error. This chain connects TRBV6-5 to TRBJ2-1; 10 bases fit TRBD1. Germline values: CDR1 MNHEY, CDR2 SVGAGI. This CDR3 contains 17 residues. The CDR3 loop reads CASSFPGQGSSFNEQFF. For the CDR3, the DNA is TGTGCCAGCAGTTTCCCGGGACAGGGGTCCTCCTTCAATGAGCAGTTCTTC.

This clonotype was observed many times. Written as DNA, the CDR3 is TGCGCCAGCAGCTTGTTACTACCGGGACTTGAAAAACTGTTTTTT. It encodes CASSLLLPGLEKLFF. The V call is TRBV5-1, the J call TRBJ1-4; a possible D gene is TRBD1 (5 bases). This CDR3 has 15 residues. Trimming took off 1 base at V and 7 bases at J, with 14 bases between the two ends. CDR1 SGHRS and CDR2 YFSETQ come from the germline V gene.

This clonotype was seen at least ten times. The chain recombines TRBV5-1 with TRBJ2-2; 7 bases agree with TRBD1. Germline CDR1 is SGHRS and CDR2 is YFSETQ. CDR3 length equals 13 residues. Losses at the gene ends were 4 bases for V and 7 bases for J; bases not matched to a gene: 4. CDR3 protein: CASSPDRVGELFF. The CDR3, as DNA: TGCGCCAGCAGCCCTGACAGGGTCGGGGAGCTGTTTTTT.

This chain connects TRBV3-1 to TRBJ2-5; 12 positions match TRBD2. CDR1 and CDR2 (germline): LGHDT, YNNKEL (reference sequence). Germline trimming cut 6 bases from V and 6 bases from J; bases unmatched to any gene: 8. The CDR3 has 15 residues. CDR3 coding DNA: TGTGCCAGCAGTTTGACTAGCGGGAGTGCGAAGACCCAGTACTTC. It encodes CASSLTSGSAKTQYF.

This clonotype has at least ten counts. This sequence joins TRBV5-6 and TRBJ2-7; TRBD1 is a possible D gene (6 bases). The CDR3 length is 14 residues. Trimming pared 5 bases from V and 2 bases from J, leaving 14 bases between. Germline assignment: CDR1 SGHDT and CDR2 YYEEEE. This CDR3 is CASRNLQGTYEQYF. CDR3 nucleotides: TGTGCCAGCAGGAACTTACAGGGAACCTACGAGCAGTACTTC.

The chain has TRBV5-1 and TRBJ2-7; unclear D gene. The germline V and J ends were trimmed by 4 bases and 0 bases, with 17 bases remaining between them. Germline V CDR1 and CDR2: SGHRS, YFSETQ. This CDR3 is 16 amino acids long. The CDR3 is CASSPEPQASSYEQYF. The CDR3 DNA reads as TGCGCCAGCAGCCCTGAGCCGCAGGCGAGCTCCTACGAGCAGTACTTC.

The chain uses TRBV7-6 and TRBJ2-2; 7 bases match TRBD2. Germline V lookup: CDR1 SGHVS, CDR2 FNYEAQ. Trimming removed 1 base from V and 3 bases from J; junction bases left unmatched: 8. The CDR3 is 17 amino acids. The CDR3 sequence: CASSLVGGSEDTGELFF. Here the CDR3 DNA reads TGTGCCAGCAGCTTAGTCGGGGGGAGCGAGGACACCGGGGAGCTGTTTTTT.

The V gene is TRBV5-1, the J gene TRBJ2-3, with D possibly being TRBD1 (6 bases). The germline V gene has CDR1 SGHRS and CDR2 YFSETQ. V lost 6 bases to trimming and J lost 5 bases, with 16 bases between them. The CDR3 loop spans 14 amino acids. Here the CDR3 DNA reads TGCGCCAGCACCCTATTCAGGGGTGGAGATACGCAGTATTTT. Protein: CASTLFRGGDTQYF.

This clonotype occurred many times. This chain connects TRBV7-2 to TRBJ1-1; 8 bases fit TRBD1. CDR1 is SGHTA, CDR2 FQGNSA, per germline. V gave up 3 bases and J gave up 1 base; unmatched junction bases: 7. The length of the CDR3 is 16 residues. The CDR3 DNA reads TGTGCCAGCAGCTTCTCCAGCGGACAGGGGAACACTGAAGCTTTCTTT. This codes for CASSFSSGQGNTEAFF.

The chain is built from TRBV15 and TRBJ2-7, with D possibly matching TRBD1 (5 bases). V lost 6 bases and J 0 bases, leaving 12 bases between the germline ends. Germline assignment: CDR1 LNHNV and CDR2 YYDKDF (reference sequence). There are 14 residues in the CDR3. CDR3 residues: CATSQGWLSYEQYF. The CDR3 region has the DNA TGTGCCACCAGTCAGGGCTGGCTCTCCTACGAGCAGTACTTC. The full variable domain, in which reference TRBV15 and TRBJ2-7 provide the parts outside the CDR3, is DAMVIQNPRYQVTQFGKPVTLSCSQTLNHNVMYWYQQKSSQAPKLLFHYYDKDFNNEADTPDNFQSRRPNTSFCFLDIRSPGLGDTAMYLCATSQGWLSYEQYFGPGTRLTVT.

This clonotype was counted only a few times. This chain joins TRBV20-1 and TRBJ2-3; possible D gene TRBD2, 5 bases. Germline V gene lookup returns CDR1 DFQATT and CDR2 SNEGSKA (reference sequence). This CDR3 comprises 15 residues. With 6 bases removed from V and 1 base from J, the gap between germline ends came to 17 bases. The CDR3 reads CSAPFRGPRTDTQYF. Written as DNA, the CDR3 is TGCAGTGCCCCGTTTCGGGGTCCTCGCACAGATACGCAGTATTTT.

This clonotype occurred many times. V usage is TRBV7-3 and J usage is TRBJ2-1; D is unclear. CDR1 and CDR2 (germline): SGHTA, FQGTGA. The CDR3 contains 14 residues. V lost 2 bases and J 7 bases, leaving 12 bases between the germline ends. CDR3 amino acids: CASSLWGARNEQFF. CDR3 coding DNA: TGTGCCAGCAGCTTATGGGGTGCGAGAAATGAGCAGTTCTTC.

This clonotype was observed a handful of times. The chain employs TRBV15 and TRBJ2-1, with 8 bases identical to TRBD1. The V segment lost 2 bases and the J segment 0 bases; nucleotides outside the gene matches: 3. The CDR3 is 16 amino acids. CDR1 and CDR2 (germline): LNHNV, YYDKDF (reference sequence). The CDR3 region has the DNA TGTGCCACCAGCAGAACAGACAGGGGCTCCTACAATGAGCAGTTCTTC. Protein sequence: CATSRTDRGSYNEQFF.

V and J are TRBV5-1 and TRBJ1-3, with a weak D call TRBD1 (5 bases). V gave up 1 base and J gave up 2 bases, with 13 bases separating them. The length of the CDR3 is 16 residues. Germline V lookup: CDR1 SGHRS, CDR2 YFSETQ. CDR3 amino acids: CASSLSTGRPGNTIYF. Written as DNA, the CDR3 is TGCGCCAGCAGCTTGTCAACAGGTCGTCCTGGAAACACCATATATTTT.

This clonotype was observed at least ten times. This rearrangement joins TRBV7-9 to TRBJ2-7, with D uncertain. Germline lookup yields CDR1 SEHNR and CDR2 FQNEAQ (reference sequence). The V end lost 8 bases, the J end lost 2 bases, and 4 bases lay between the germline ends. This CDR3 comprises 10 residues. In DNA form, the CDR3 reads TGTGCCAGCGGGCCCTACGAGCAGTACTTC. Its translation: CASGPYEQYF.

This chain links TRBV28 with TRBJ1-1; TRBD1 matches at 12 bases. J gave up 4 bases and V 5 bases, and 20 bases lay outside the gene matches. CDR1 is MDHEN, CDR2 SYDVKM, per germline. The CDR3 length is 20 residues. The CDR3 DNA follows: TGTGCCAGCAGTGTGCTACTTTTTCCGGGACAGGGGGCTCGGGGCACTGAAGCTTTCTTT. It translates to CASSVLLFPGQGARGTEAFF.

V is TRBV10-3 and J is TRBJ1-2, with D tentatively TRBD1 (5 bases). The germline V gene encodes CDR1 ENHRY and CDR2 SYGVKD. V shed 2 bases and J shed 6 bases, with 16 bases lying between them. The CDR3 has 15 amino acids. This chain's CDR3 is CAISEDGTTPHGYTF. For the CDR3, the DNA is TGTGCCATCAGTGAGGACGGGACCACGCCGCATGGCTACACCTTC.

The chain is built from TRBV29-1 and TRBJ2-7; the D gene could be TRBD1 or TRBD2 (5 bases each). Trimming took off 4 bases at V and 5 bases at J, with 18 bases between the two ends. Looked up from germline, CDR1 is SQVTM and CDR2 is ANQGSEA. This CDR3 is built from 14 residues. CDR3 DNA: TGCAGCGTTGGATCCGGGACGGGATATAACGAGCAGTACTTC. Translating it yields CSVGSGTGYNEQYF.

The CDR3 is CASSYKQGETQYF. The DNA of the CDR3 is TGTGCCAGCAGCTATAAACAGGGGGAGACCCAGTACTTC. The chain uses TRBV7-9 and TRBJ2-5; 7 bases align to TRBD1. This CDR3 has 13 residues. CDR1 SEHNR and CDR2 FQNEAQ come from the germline V gene (reference sequence). Germline trimming cut 4 bases from V and 5 bases from J; bases unmatched to any gene: 4.